Each of the 5 T cell receptor beta chains below was sequenced from the same sample in a study of shared T cell receptors in the human thymus. The data were produced by immunoSEQ multiplex PCR, yet TCRdb's version contains in-frame clones alone and is incomplete. The repertoire holds roughly 550,000 clones, around 78% seen once, with about 0.013% in the top ten. The same sample was also used in a study of human thymus T cells.

Sequencing used thymocytes. The receptors originated from a boy younger than two with a congenital heart defect.

V usage is TRBV19 and J usage is TRBJ2-1, with 9 bases identical to TRBD2. The CDR3 is 12 residues long. The V segment lost 8 bases and the J segment 5 bases; nucleotides outside the gene matches: 1. Germline CDR1 and CDR2: LNHDA and SQIVND (reference sequence). CDR3 sequence reads: CASLAGNNEQFF. In nucleotides, the CDR3 is TGTGCCAGTCTAGCGGGAAACAATGAGCAGTTCTTC.

This clone appeared a few times. The chain has TRBV5-4 and TRBJ1-3, with D perhaps matching TRBD1 (6 bases). CDR3 length: 15 amino acids. The germline V gene has CDR1 SGHNT and CDR2 YYREEE (reference sequence). Trimming took off 4 bases at V and 0 bases at J, with 11 bases between the two ends. The CDR3 sequence is CASSPDRHSGNTIYF. The CDR3 region has the DNA TGTGCCAGCAGCCCCGACAGGCACTCTGGAAACACCATATATTTT. Combining the CDR3 with reference TRBV5-4 and TRBJ1-3 gives the whole variable domain ETGVTQSPTHLIKTRGQQVTLRCSSQSGHNTVSWYQQALGQGPQFIFQYYREEENGRGNFPPRFSGLQFPNYSSELNVNALELDDSALYLCASSPDRHSGNTIYFGEGSWLTVV.

The V call is TRBV9, the J call TRBJ2-7; D possibly corresponds to TRBD2 (5 bases). With 0 bases removed from V and 3 bases from J, the gap between germline ends came to 10 bases. The CDR3 length is 14 residues. Germline V gene data show CDR1 as SGDLS and CDR2 as YYNGEE. CDR3 protein: CASSVGGDDYEQYF. CDR3 coding DNA: TGTGCCAGCAGCGTAGGGGGAGATGACTACGAGCAGTACTTC. Based on the CDR3 plus reference TRBV9 and TRBJ2-7, the full variable domain is DSGVTQTPKHLITATGQRVTLRCSPRSGDLSVYWYQQSLDQGLQFLIQYYNGEERAKGNILERFSAQQFPDLHSELNLSSLELGDSALYFCASSVGGDDYEQYFGPGTRLTVT.

J is TRBJ2-3 and V is TRBV21-1; the D call TRBD2 from the table was never checked on the DNA. TRBV21-1 is deemed a pseudogene. This CDR3 region has 15 residues. The CDR3 DNA follows: TGTGCCAGCAGCACTCAGTGGGGGAGGGCAGATACGCAGTATTTT. Amino acids: CASSTQWGRADTQYF.

This chain links TRBV6-6 with TRBJ2-1; maybe TRBD2 (6 bases). This CDR3 contains 16 residues. Germline CDR1 and CDR2: MNHNY and SVGAGI (reference sequence). V gave up 2 bases and J gave up 5 bases, with 16 bases separating them. The CDR3 is CASSYPRLVPDNEQFF. CDR3 DNA sequence: TGTGCCAGCAGTTACCCTCGACTAGTGCCGGACAATGAGCAGTTCTTC.